Sequencing of this T cell receptor beta chain was carried out in a study of early T cells in non-severe SARS-CoV-2 infection. Study-wide background: Alpha and beta chains were unpaired, from unsorted whole-blood bulk RNA.

This clonotype was detected ten times or more. Antigen unknown. Study outcomes and limitations: Missing private and CD4 specificities, VDJdb matching favored anti-spike CD8 responses.

The CDR3 loop spans 14 amino acids. Trimming pared 6 bases from V and 0 bases from J, leaving 8 bases between. Per the germline V gene, CDR1 is SGHAT and CDR2 is FQNNGV. Unique molecular identifiers tagged individual cDNA molecules. TCRdb re-called the 5' RACE reads with MiXCR, one entry per CDR3 protein. This sample has about 67,000 distinct CDR3 sequences, with around 10% found just once. The source is an adult who was a healthcare worker with PCR-confirmed SARS-CoV-2 infection or an uninfected control (not recorded which). The V call is TRBV11-2, the J call TRBJ2-2; tentatively, D is TRBD2 (5 bases). The sequenced sample consisted of whole blood. The CDR3: CASRQLANTGELFF. The CDR3 DNA sequence: TGTGCCAGCAGGCAACTAGCGAACACCGGGGAGCTGTTTTTT.